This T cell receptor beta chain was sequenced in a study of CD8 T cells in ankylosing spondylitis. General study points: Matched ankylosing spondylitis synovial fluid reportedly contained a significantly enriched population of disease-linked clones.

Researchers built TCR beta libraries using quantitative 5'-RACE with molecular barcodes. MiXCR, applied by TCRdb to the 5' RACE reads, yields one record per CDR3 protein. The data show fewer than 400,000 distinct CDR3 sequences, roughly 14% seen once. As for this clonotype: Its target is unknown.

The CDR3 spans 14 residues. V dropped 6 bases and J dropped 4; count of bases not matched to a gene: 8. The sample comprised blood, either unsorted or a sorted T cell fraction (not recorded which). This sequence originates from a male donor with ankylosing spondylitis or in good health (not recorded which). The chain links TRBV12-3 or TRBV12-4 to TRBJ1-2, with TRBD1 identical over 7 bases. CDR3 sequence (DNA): TGTGCCAGCAGCCGTCTACAGGGGTCCTATGGCTACACCTTC. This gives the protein CASSRLQGSYGYTF.